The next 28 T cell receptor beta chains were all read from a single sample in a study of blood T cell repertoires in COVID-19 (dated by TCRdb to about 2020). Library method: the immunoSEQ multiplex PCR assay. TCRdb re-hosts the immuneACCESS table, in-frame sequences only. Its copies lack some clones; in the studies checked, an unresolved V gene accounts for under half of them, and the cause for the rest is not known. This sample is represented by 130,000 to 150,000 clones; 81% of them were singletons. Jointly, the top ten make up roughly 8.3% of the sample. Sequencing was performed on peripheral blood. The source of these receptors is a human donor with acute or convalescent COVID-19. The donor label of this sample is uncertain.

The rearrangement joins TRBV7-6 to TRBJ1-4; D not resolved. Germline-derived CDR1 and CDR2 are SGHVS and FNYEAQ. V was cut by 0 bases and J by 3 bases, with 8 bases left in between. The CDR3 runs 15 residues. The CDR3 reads CASSLALEANEKLFF. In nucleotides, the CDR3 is TGTGCCAGCAGCTTAGCGCTGGAGGCTAATGAAAAACTGTTTTTT.

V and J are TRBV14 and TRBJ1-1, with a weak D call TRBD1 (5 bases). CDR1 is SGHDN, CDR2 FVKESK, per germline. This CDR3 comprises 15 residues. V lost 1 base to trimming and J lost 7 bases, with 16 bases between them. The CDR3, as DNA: TGTGCCAGCAGCCAAGTTGGTCGGGGCGGGAGTGAAGCTTTCTTT. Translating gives CASSQVGRGGSEAFF.

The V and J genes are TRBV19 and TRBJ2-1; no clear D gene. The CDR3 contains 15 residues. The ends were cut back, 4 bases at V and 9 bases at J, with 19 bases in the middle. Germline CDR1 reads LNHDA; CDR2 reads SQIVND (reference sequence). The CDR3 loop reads CASSNFDTLGLEQFF. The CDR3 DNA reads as TGTGCCAGTAGTAATTTCGACACCCTTGGCCTTGAGCAGTTCTTC.

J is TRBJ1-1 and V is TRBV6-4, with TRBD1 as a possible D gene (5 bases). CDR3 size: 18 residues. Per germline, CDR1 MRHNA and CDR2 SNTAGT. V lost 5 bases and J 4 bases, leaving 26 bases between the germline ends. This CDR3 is CASSKGTGDGLGSTEAFF. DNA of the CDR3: TGTGCCAGCAGTAAGGGTACGGGGGACGGACTGGGAAGCACTGAAGCTTTCTTT.

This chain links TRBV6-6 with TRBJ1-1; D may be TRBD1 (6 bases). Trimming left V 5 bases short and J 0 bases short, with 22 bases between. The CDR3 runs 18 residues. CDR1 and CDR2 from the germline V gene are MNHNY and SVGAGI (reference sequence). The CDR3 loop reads CASSRLTYGEGVNTEAFF. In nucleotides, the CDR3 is TGTGCCAGCAGTCGCCTCACTTACGGTGAGGGGGTGAACACTGAAGCTTTCTTT.

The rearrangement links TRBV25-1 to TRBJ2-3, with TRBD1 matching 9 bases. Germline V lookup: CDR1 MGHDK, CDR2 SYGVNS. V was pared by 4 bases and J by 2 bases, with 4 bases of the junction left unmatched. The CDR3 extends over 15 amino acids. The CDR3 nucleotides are TGTGCCAGCAGTGCAGGGACAGGGCCCACAGATACGCAGTATTTT. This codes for CASSAGTGPTDTQYF.

The CDR3 sequence is CASSFGQGGKNIQYF. DNA for the CDR3: TGCGCCAGCAGCTTCGGACAGGGCGGTAAAAACATTCAGTACTTC. The chain combines TRBV5-1 with TRBJ2-4; 8 bases match TRBD1. The germline V gene has CDR1 SGHRS and CDR2 YFSETQ. With 2 bases clipped from V and 4 bases from J, the junction kept 5 bases outside the gene matches. The CDR3 is 15 residues long.

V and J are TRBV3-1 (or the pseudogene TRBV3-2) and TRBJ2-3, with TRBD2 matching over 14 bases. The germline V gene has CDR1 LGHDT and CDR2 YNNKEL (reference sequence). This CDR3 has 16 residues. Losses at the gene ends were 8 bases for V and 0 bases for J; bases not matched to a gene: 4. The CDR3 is CASGTSGGASTDTQYF. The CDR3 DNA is TGTGCCAGCGGGACTAGCGGGGGAGCGAGCACAGATACGCAGTATTTT.

The CDR3 nucleotides read TGTGCCAGCAGCCCCGGACAGGCTGGCGGCTACACCTTC. Amino acid sequence: CASSPGQAGGYTF. The chain is built from TRBV3-1 (or the pseudogene TRBV3-2) and TRBJ1-2; 7 positions match TRBD1. V trimming: 4 bases; J trimming: 8 bases; junction bases outside the gene matches: 7. The CDR3 sequence is 13 residues long. Germline values: CDR1 LGHDT, CDR2 YNNKEL (reference sequence).

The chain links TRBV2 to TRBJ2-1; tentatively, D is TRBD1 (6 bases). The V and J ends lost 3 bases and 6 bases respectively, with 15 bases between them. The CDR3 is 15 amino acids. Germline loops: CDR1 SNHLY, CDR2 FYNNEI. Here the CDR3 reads CASSEGQGILNEQFF. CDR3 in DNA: TGTGCCAGCAGTGAGGGGCAGGGGATACTCAATGAGCAGTTCTTC. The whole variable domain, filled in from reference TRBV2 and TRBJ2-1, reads EPEVTQTPSHQVTQMGQEVILRCVPISNHLYFYWYRQILGQKVEFLVSFYNNEISEKSEIFDDQFSVERPDGSNFTLKIRSTKLEDSAMYFCASSEGQGILNEQFFGPGTRLTVL.

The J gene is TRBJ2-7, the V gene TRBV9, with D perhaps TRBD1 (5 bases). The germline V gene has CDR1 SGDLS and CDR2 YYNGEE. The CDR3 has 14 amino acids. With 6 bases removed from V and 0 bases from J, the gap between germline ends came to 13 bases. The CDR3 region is CASNLGVHSYEQYF. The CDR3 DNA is TGTGCCAGCAATTTAGGGGTGCACTCCTACGAGCAGTACTTC.

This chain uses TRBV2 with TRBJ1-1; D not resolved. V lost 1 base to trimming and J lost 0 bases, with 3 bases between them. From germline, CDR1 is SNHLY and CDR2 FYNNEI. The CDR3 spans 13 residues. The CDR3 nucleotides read TGTGCCAGCAGTGAAGGAGTGAACACTGAAGCTTTCTTT. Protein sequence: CASSEGVNTEAFF.

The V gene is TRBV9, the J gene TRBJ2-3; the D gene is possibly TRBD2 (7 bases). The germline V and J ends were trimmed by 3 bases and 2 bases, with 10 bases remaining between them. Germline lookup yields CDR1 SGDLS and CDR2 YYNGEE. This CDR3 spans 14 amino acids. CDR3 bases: TGTGCCAGCAGCGCCGCGGGGGCCACAGATACGCAGTATTTT. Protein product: CASSAAGATDTQYF.

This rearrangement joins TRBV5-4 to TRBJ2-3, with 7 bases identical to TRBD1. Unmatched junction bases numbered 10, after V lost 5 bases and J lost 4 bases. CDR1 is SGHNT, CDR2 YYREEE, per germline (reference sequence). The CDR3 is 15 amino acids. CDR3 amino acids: CASSFPGQGADTQYF. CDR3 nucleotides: TGTGCCAGCAGTTTCCCAGGGCAGGGGGCAGATACGCAGTATTTT.

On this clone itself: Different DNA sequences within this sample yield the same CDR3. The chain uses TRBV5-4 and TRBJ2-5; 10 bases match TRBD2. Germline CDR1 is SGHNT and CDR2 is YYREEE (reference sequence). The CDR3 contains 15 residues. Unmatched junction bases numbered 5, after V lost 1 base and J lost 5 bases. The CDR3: CASSLSSGGRETQYF. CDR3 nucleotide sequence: TGTGCCAGCAGCTTGAGTAGCGGGGGGCGGGAGACCCAGTACTTC.

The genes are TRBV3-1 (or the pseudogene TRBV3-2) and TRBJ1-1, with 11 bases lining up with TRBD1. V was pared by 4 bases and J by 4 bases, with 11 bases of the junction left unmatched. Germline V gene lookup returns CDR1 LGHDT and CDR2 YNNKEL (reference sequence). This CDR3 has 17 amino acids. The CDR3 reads CASSPLRLGTGGTEAFF. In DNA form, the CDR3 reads TGTGCCAGCAGCCCCCTCAGACTGGGGACAGGGGGCACTGAAGCTTTCTTT.

The CDR3 coding sequence is TGCGCCAGCAGCCAACAGTGGGGGGGTGTTTTTCAAGAGACCCAGTACTTC. This codes for CASSQQWGGVFQETQYF. The chain links TRBV4-1 to TRBJ2-5, with TRBD2 matching over 7 bases. The CDR3 is 17 amino acids. CDR1 is MGHRA, CDR2 YSYEKL, per germline. The J segment lost 2 bases and the V segment lost 2 bases, leaving 11 bases of the junction unmatched.

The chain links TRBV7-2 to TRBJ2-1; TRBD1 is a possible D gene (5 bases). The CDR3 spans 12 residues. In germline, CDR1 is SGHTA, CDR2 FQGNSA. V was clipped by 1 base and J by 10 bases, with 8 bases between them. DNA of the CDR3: TGTGCCAGCAGCTTAGGGGGCGGAGAGCAGTTCTTC. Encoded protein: CASSLGGGEQFF.

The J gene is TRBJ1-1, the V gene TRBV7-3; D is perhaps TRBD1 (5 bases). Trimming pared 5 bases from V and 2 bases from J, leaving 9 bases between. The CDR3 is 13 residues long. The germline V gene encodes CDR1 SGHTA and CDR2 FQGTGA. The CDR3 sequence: CASSQGHNTEAFF. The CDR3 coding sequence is TGTGCCAGCAGCCAAGGACACAACACTGAAGCTTTCTTT.

The CDR3 reads CARSSNSDRVRTEAFF. In DNA, the CDR3 is TGTGCCAGAAGCTCAAATTCGGACAGGGTAAGGACTGAAGCTTTCTTT. The chain employs TRBV5-3 and TRBJ1-1; TRBD1 matches at 8 bases. TRBV5-3 falls under the ORF class, with uncertain function. Losses at the gene ends were 3 bases for V and 5 bases for J; bases not matched to a gene: 12. The CDR3 consists of 16 residues.

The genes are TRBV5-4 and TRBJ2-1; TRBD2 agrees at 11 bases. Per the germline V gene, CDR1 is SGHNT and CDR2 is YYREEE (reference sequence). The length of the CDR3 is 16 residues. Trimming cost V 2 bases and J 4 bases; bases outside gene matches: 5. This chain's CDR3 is CASSLGLAGGYNEQFF. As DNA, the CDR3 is TGTGCCAGCAGCTTAGGGCTAGCGGGGGGTTACAATGAGCAGTTCTTC.

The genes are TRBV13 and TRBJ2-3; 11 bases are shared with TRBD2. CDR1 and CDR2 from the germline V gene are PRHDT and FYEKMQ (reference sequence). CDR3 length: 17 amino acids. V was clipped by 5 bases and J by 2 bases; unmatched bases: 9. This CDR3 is CASSPLASGGSTDTQYF. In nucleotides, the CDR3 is TGTGCCAGCAGCCCCCTGGCTAGCGGGGGGTCCACAGATACGCAGTATTTT.

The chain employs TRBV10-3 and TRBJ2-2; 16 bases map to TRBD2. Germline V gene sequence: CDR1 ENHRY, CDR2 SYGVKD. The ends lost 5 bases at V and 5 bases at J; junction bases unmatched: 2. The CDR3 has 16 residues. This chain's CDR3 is CAISQGLAGGTGELFF. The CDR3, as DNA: TGTGCCATCAGTCAGGGACTAGCGGGAGGGACCGGGGAGCTGTTTTTT.

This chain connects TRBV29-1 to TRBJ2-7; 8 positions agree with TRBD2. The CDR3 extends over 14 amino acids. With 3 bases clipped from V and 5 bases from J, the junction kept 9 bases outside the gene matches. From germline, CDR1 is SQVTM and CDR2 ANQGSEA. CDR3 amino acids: CSVDSGGASNEQYF. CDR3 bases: TGCAGCGTTGACAGCGGGGGCGCGTCCAACGAGCAGTACTTC.

Written as DNA, the CDR3 is TGTGCCAGCAGAAGGTCAGGGGGCGCGGGTCAGCCCCAGCATTTT. Its protein product is CASRRSGGAGQPQHF. The V and J genes are TRBV6-5 and TRBJ1-5; 8 positions match TRBD1. Germline values: CDR1 MNHEY, CDR2 SVGAGI. V shed 6 bases, J shed 6 bases, and the junction held 10 bases outside the gene matches. The CDR3 is 15 amino acids.

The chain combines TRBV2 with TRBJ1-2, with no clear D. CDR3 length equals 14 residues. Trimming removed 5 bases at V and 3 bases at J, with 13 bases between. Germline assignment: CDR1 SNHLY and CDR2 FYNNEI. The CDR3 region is CASSSRTVHYGYTF. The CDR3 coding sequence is TGTGCCAGCAGTTCCAGGACTGTTCACTATGGCTACACCTTC.

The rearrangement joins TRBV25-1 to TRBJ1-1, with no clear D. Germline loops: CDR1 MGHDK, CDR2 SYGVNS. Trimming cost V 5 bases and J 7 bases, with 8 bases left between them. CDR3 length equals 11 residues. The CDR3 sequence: CASSLAGEAFF. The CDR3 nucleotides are TGTGCCAGCAGTCTTGCCGGTGAAGCTTTCTTT.

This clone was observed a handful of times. CDR3 in amino acids: CASSLPQEGPNNEQFF. The CDR3 region has the DNA TGCGCCAGCAGCCTGCCACAGGAAGGGCCCAACAATGAGCAGTTCTTC. V usage is TRBV4-1 and J usage is TRBJ2-1, with a possible D match to TRBD1 (5 bases). Germline V gene data show CDR1 as MGHRA and CDR2 as YSYEKL. V was cut by 4 bases and J by 5 bases, with 18 bases left in between. CDR3 length: 16 amino acids.